This TCR beta chain was found in a study of control samples from healthy donors and cancer patients. Clones were read by immunoSEQ multiplex PCR, and TCRdb kept only the in-frame ones, dropping some. The table lists approximately 82,000 clones, 90% to 95% of them singletons. This CDR3 is 11 amino acids long. The germline V and J ends were trimmed by 4 bases and 11 bases, with 14 bases remaining between them. Germline CDR1 reads DFQATT; CDR2 reads SNEGSKA (reference sequence). The chain links TRBV20-1 to TRBJ1-1, with D perhaps matching TRBD1 (5 bases). Sequencing input: blood. The sequence derives from a woman aged 18-35 years in good health. The CDR3 sequence: CSAKEVGEAFF. The CDR3 nucleotides read TGCAGTGCTAAAGAGGTGGGGGAGGCTTTCTTT.